This TCR beta chain was captured in a study of blood T cell repertoires in COVID-19. Background on the study: Both acute and convalescent COVID-19 samples were obtained from the United States, Italy and Spain.

Germline V gene sequence: CDR1 KGHSH, CDR2 LQKENI. The CDR3 has 13 amino acids. Trimming took off 0 bases at V and 12 bases at J, with 15 bases between the two ends. Original data processing: Nucleated cell number was recorded as an estimate derived from reference gene primer amplification. Clones were read by immunoSEQ multiplex PCR, and TCRdb kept only the in-frame ones, dropping some. D and trimming come from the DNA, and the V and J calls and clone size come from that table. Of roughly 49,000 clones in the sample, roughly 83% were seen once. The sequenced sample consisted of peripheral blood. The origin of this receptor is a man over 45 with active COVID-19. The chain recombines TRBV18 with TRBJ2-7, with D tentatively TRBD1 (5 bases). DNA for the CDR3: TGTGCCAGCTCACCACCGATGGGGCTCGCGAGGTACTTC. Its protein is CASSPPMGLARYF.